Listed below are T cell receptor beta chains from one sample, sequenced in a study of T-cell reconstitution after alpha-beta-depleted transplantation in children. TCRdb reanalysed the PCR reads using MiXCR and keeps one entry per CDR3 protein. The sample holds around 600,000 distinct CDR3 sequences; about 23% are singletons and the top ten take 13% to 15%. Sequencing used PBMCs, mostly from graft donor cells, obtained 360 days after TCRalphabeta/CD19-depleted stem cell transplant. The receptors were sampled from a boy younger than two who had a stem cell transplant for acute myeloid leukemia, so the T cells may come from the graft donor. The CDR3 runs from the conserved cysteine through the conserved F or W. Each record gives: clone size, J gene, D gene, V gene, CDR3 DNA, CDR3 protein. D genes are given only for firm matches. The size of a clone is reported for some rows only, either as once, few or many, or as a class for expanded clones.

size: few; J: TRBJ1-2; D: TRBD1; V: TRBV20-1; DNA: TGCAGTGCTAGACCCCAGGACAGGCCAAACTATGGCTACACCTTC; CDR3: CSARPQDRPNYGYTF
size: NA; J: TRBJ2-3; D: TRBD2; V: TRBV20-1; DNA: TGCAGTGCCCAGCGGGGGGGCAGAGATACGCAGTATTTT; CDR3: CSAQRGGRDTQYF
size: many; J: TRBJ1-3; D: NA; V: TRBV7-9; DNA: TGTGCCAGCAGCTTAATGCCTGGGACAGGAAACACCATATATTTT; CDR3: CASSLMPGTGNTIYF
size: NA; J: TRBJ1-1; D: NA; V: TRBV19; DNA: TGTGCCAGTAGTATAGATCAGGAAAGCCATTGGAACACTGAAGCTTTCTTT; CDR3: CASSIDQESHWNTEAFF
size: NA; J: TRBJ1-2; D: NA; V: TRBV12-3/TRBV12-4; DNA: TGTGCCAGCAGTTTATGGAATGGCTACACCTTC; CDR3: CASSLWNGYTF
size: many; J: TRBJ2-7; D: NA; V: TRBV18; DNA: TGTGCCAGCTCACCAACGCTCAAACAGGGCTCCGAGCAGTACTTC; CDR3: CASSPTLKQGSEQYF
size: NA; J: TRBJ1-3; D: NA; V: TRBV10-3; DNA: TGTGCCATCAGTGAGTCGCTAAGGACAGCCAGCTCTGGAAACACCATATATTTT; CDR3: CAISESLRTASSGNTIYF
size: few; J: TRBJ2-1; D: NA; V: TRBV4-3; DNA: TGCGCCAGCAGCGCCGTAGGGTGGTCCTACAATGAGCAGTTCTTC; CDR3: CASSAVGWSYNEQFF
size: few; J: TRBJ1-2; D: NA; V: TRBV25-1; DNA: TGTGCCAGCAGTGGAAACAGAGGCTACACCTTC; CDR3: CASSGNRGYTF
size: NA; J: TRBJ2-1; D: NA; V: TRBV6-5; DNA: TGTGCCAGCAGTTACTCTGGGGAATACAATGAGCAGTTCTTC; CDR3: CASSYSGEYNEQFF
size: NA; J: TRBJ2-5; D: NA; V: TRBV10-3; DNA: TGTGCCATCAGTGAGTCGTACGATGCGGAGACCCAGTACTTC; CDR3: CAISESYDAETQYF
size: NA; J: TRBJ2-2; D: NA; V: TRBV7-2; DNA: TGTGCCAGCAGCTTTCATCCGGTGGACACCGGGGAGCTGTTTTTT; CDR3: CASSFHPVDTGELFF
size: few; J: TRBJ2-6; D: NA; V: TRBV12-3/TRBV12-4; DNA: TGTGCCAGCAGTTCACCAGGGGCTGGGGCCAACGTCCTGACTTTC; CDR3: CASSSPGAGANVLTF
size: many; J: TRBJ2-5; D: NA; V: TRBV6-2/TRBV6-3; DNA: TGTGCCAGCCAGCTTCCCCTGGAGACCCAGTACTTC; CDR3: CASQLPLETQYF
size: many; J: TRBJ2-5; D: NA; V: TRBV9; DNA: TGTGCCAGCAGCGTAGGTGTGAAGCAAGAGACCCAGTACTTC; CDR3: CASSVGVKQETQYF
size: once; J: TRBJ1-4; D: NA; V: TRBV12-3/TRBV12-4; DNA: TGTGCCAGCAGTTGGGGACACCCGATGGGTGAAAAACTGTTTTTT; CDR3: CASSWGHPMGEKLFF
size: NA; J: TRBJ2-3; D: TRBD2; V: TRBV20-1; DNA: TGCAGTGCTGACTTCGGGGGGGCTGAAGATACGCAGTATTTT; CDR3: CSADFGGAEDTQYF